This T cell receptor beta chain was identified during a study of blood T cell repertoires in COVID-19. Looking at the study overall: From the United States, Italy and Spain came samples of acute and convalescent COVID-19. T cells, B-cell-depleted T cells, or PBMCs provided the cDNA or gDNA that served as material.

The CDR3 length is 13 residues. Looked up from germline, CDR1 is KGHDR and CDR2 is SFDVKD. V was trimmed by 5 bases and J by 4 bases, leaving 10 bases between them. Under the authors' procedure: Quantification of nucleated cells was approximated via reference gene primer amplification. Generated by immunoSEQ multiplex PCR, the TCRdb table keeps only in-frame clones and is missing some. V, J and clone size were drawn from that table, and D and trimming were deduced from the DNA. The table shows more than 150,000 clones, with 60% to 85% occurring only once. The sequence was obtained from a man in his 60s with active or convalescent COVID-19. The sample was peripheral blood. V and J are TRBV24-1 and TRBJ1-2, with a tentative D call TRBD1 (6 bases). CDR3 region: CATSAGALYGYTF. The CDR3 nucleotides read TGTGCCACCAGTGCAGGGGCCCTCTATGGCTACACCTTC.